The rows below give T cell receptor beta chains drawn from one sample of a study of blood T cell repertoires in COVID-19. Clones were read by immunoSEQ multiplex PCR, and TCRdb kept only the in-frame ones, dropping some. The table has roughly 410,000 clones, approximately 90% seen once. What was sequenced was peripheral blood. The receptors were gathered from a middle-aged woman with COVID-19, enrolled during active disease. CDR3s include the opening cysteine and the closing phenylalanine or tryptophan. Each record gives: D gene, J gene, V gene, clone size, CDR3 protein, CDR3 DNA. The D gene is left open where the match is weak. A clone size is listed for some rows: how often the clone was seen (once, few, many), or a class if it is expanded.

D: TRBD2; J: TRBJ2-1; V: TRBV6-2/TRBV6-3; size: .; CDR3: CASSLRLAGGRNEQFF; DNA: TGTGCCAGCAGTTTAAGACTAGCGGGAGGTCGGAATGAGCAGTTCTTC
D: TRBD1; J: TRBJ2-3; V: TRBV27; size: .; CDR3: CASSQGEGADTQYF; DNA: TGTGCCAGCAGTCAGGGGGAAGGTGCGGATACGCAGTATTTT
D: .; J: TRBJ1-4; V: TRBV14; size: .; CDR3: CASSPGQLNEKLFF; DNA: TGTGCCAGCAGCCCCGGACAGCTTAATGAAAAACTGTTTTTT
D: TRBD2; J: TRBJ2-1; V: TRBV7-2; size: .; CDR3: CASSIAGVGNEQFF; DNA: TGTGCCAGCAGTATAGCGGGGGTCGGGAATGAGCAGTTCTTC
D: TRBD1; J: TRBJ1-5; V: TRBV5-8; size: .; CDR3: CASSLTGAGNQPQHF; DNA: TGTGCCAGCAGTCTGACAGGGGCAGGCAATCAGCCCCAGCATTTT
D: TRBD2; J: TRBJ2-1; V: TRBV9; size: .; CDR3: CASSVDGGGAYNEQFF; DNA: TGTGCCAGCAGCGTAGATGGCGGGGGGGCCTACAATGAGCAGTTCTTC
D: .; J: TRBJ1-5; V: TRBV5-6; size: .; CDR3: CASSRTQYANQPQHF; DNA: TGTGCCAGCAGCCGCACTCAATATGCCAATCAGCCCCAGCATTTT
D: TRBD1; J: TRBJ1-2; V: TRBV12-5; size: .; CDR3: CASGFGQAYYGYTF; DNA: TGTGCTAGTGGATTCGGACAGGCGTACTATGGCTACACCTTC
D: TRBD1; J: TRBJ1-1; V: TRBV5-8; size: .; CDR3: CASSPWDRGFTEAFF; DNA: TGTGCCAGCAGCCCGTGGGACAGGGGGTTTACTGAAGCTTTCTTT
D: .; J: TRBJ1-5; V: TRBV4-3; size: .; CDR3: CASSQGTESNQPQHF; DNA: TGCGCCAGCAGCCAAGGGACAGAGTCCAATCAGCCCCAGCATTTT
D: TRBD2; J: TRBJ2-5; V: TRBV10-3; size: .; CDR3: CAISKPGLAGVGETQYF; DNA: TGTGCCATCAGCAAACCGGGACTAGCGGGAGTGGGGGAGACCCAGTACTTC
D: .; J: TRBJ2-1; V: TRBV12-3/TRBV12-4; size: .; CDR3: CASSLAGAGEQFF; DNA: TGTGCCAGCAGTTTGGCGGGGGCAGGTGAGCAGTTCTTC
D: TRBD1; J: TRBJ1-6; V: TRBV25-1; size: .; CDR3: CASSESGDRVYFSPLHF; DNA: TGTGCCAGCAGTGAATCTGGGGACAGGGTCTATTTTTCACCCCTCCACTTT
D: TRBD1; J: TRBJ1-6; V: TRBV5-6; size: .; CDR3: CASSLVQGVSISPLHF; DNA: TGTGCCAGCAGCTTGGTCCAGGGGGTTTCTATTTCACCCCTCCACTTT
D: .; J: TRBJ1-1; V: TRBV3-1/TRBV3-2; size: .; CDR3: CASSQDRENTEAFF; DNA: TGTGCCAGCAGCCAAGATCGGGAGAACACTGAAGCTTTCTTT
D: .; J: TRBJ1-1; V: TRBV18; size: .; CDR3: CASSPAGGSTEAFF; DNA: TGTGCCAGCTCACCGGCGGGGGGAAGCACTGAAGCTTTCTTT
D: TRBD2; J: TRBJ2-3; V: TRBV27; size: many; CDR3: CASSEGLAGLTDTQYF; DNA: TGTGCCAGCAGTGAGGGACTAGCGGGACTCACAGATACGCAGTATTTT
D: TRBD2; J: TRBJ2-3; V: TRBV27; size: .; CDR3: CASSKGAGGIGTDTQYF; DNA: TGTGCCAGCAGTAAGGGAGCGGGAGGGATCGGCACAGATACGCAGTATTTT
D: TRBD2; J: TRBJ2-1; V: TRBV19; size: .; CDR3: CASSPRTSPYNEQFF; DNA: TGTGCCAGTAGTCCTCGGACTAGCCCCTACAATGAGCAGTTCTTC
D: .; J: TRBJ1-4; V: TRBV29-1; size: .; CDR3: CSVEEGGEEKLFF; DNA: TGCAGCGTTGAAGAGGGGGGGGAGGAAAAACTGTTTTTT
D: TRBD1; J: TRBJ2-2; V: TRBV29-1; size: .; CDR3: CSVEETGSDTGELFF; DNA: TGCAGCGTTGAGGAGACAGGGAGTGACACCGGGGAGCTGTTTTTT
D: TRBD1; J: TRBJ1-5; V: TRBV30; size: .; CDR3: CAWSRDRGSNQPQHF; DNA: TGTGCCTGGAGTCGGGACAGGGGGAGCAATCAGCCCCAGCATTTT
D: .; J: TRBJ2-5; V: TRBV27; size: .; CDR3: CARMRGCARVQETQYF; DNA: TGTGCCAGAATGCGAGGGTGCGCGCGGGTCCAAGAGACCCAGTACTTC
D: .; J: TRBJ1-6; V: TRBV18; size: .; CDR3: CASSPSSYNSPLHF; DNA: TGTGCCAGCTCGCCGAGCTCCTATAATTCACCCCTCCACTTT
D: .; J: TRBJ1-5; V: TRBV7-2; size: .; CDR3: CASAPRGNQPQHF; DNA: TGTGCCAGCGCGCCGAGGGGGAATCAGCCCCAGCATTTT